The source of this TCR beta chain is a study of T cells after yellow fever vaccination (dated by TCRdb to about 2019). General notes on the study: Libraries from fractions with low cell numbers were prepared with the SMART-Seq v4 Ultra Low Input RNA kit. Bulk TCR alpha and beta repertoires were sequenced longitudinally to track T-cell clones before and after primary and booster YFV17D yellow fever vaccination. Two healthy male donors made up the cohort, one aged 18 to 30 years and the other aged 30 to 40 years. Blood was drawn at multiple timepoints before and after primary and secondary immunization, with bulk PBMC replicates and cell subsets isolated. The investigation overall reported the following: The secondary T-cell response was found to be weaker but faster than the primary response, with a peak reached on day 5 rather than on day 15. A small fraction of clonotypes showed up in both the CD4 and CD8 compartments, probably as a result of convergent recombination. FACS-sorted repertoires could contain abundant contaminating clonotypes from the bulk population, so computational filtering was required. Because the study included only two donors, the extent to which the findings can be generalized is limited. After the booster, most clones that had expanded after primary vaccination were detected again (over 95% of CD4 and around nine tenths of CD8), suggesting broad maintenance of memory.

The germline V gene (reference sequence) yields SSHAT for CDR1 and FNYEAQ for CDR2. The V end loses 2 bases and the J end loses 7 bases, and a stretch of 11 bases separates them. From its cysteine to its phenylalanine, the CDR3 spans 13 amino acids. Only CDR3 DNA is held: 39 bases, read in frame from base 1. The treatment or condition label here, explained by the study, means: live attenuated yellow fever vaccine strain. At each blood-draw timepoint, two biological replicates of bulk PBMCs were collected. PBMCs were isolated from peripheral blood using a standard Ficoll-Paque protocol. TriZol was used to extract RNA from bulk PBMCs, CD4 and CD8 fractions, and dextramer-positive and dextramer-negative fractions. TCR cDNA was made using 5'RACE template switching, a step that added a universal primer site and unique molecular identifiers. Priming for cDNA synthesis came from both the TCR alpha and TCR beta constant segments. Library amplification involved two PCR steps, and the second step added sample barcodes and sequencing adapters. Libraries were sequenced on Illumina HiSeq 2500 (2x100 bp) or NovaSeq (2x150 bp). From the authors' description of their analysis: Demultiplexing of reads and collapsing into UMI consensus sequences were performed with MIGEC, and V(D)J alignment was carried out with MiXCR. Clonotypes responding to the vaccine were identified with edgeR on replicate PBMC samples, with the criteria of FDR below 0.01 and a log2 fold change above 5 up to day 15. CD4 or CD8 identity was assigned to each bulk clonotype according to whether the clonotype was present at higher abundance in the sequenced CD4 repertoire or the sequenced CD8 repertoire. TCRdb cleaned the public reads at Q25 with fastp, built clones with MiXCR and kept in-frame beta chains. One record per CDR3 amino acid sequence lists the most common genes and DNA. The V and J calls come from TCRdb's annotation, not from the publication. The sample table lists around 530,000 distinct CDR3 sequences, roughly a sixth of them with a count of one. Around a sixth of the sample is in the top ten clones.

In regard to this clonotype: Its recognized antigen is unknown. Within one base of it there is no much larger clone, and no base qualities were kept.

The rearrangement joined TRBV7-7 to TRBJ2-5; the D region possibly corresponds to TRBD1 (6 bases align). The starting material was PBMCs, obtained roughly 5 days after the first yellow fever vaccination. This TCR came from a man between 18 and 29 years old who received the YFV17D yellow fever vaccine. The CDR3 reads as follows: CASSLTGMGTQYF. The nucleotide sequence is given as TGTGCCAGCAGCTTAACAGGGATGGGGACCCAGTACTTC.